The 25 T cell receptor beta chains given below trace back to one sample, sequenced in a study of Graves' ophthalmopathy and Graves' hyperthyroidism. TCR beta CDR3 regions were amplified from RNA transcripts. HTBI-primed first-round RT-PCR preceded second-round multiplex PCR. From the multiplex PCR reads, TCRdb called clonotypes with MiXCR, one entry per CDR3 protein. The sample lists 350,000 to 450,000 distinct CDR3 sequences; under 25% were seen once. The specimen sequenced was peripheral blood. These receptors all stem from a woman aged 18-29 years with stable Graves' hyperthyroidism.

This clonotype was counted between two and nine times. The chain links TRBV18 to TRBJ1-1, with TRBD1 matching over 9 bases. V shed 2 bases and J 10 bases; nucleotides not matched to a gene: 14. The CDR3 has 16 residues. The V gene's germline CDR1 is KGHSH and CDR2 LQKENI. The CDR3 here is CASSPDDGGQGVRAFF. The CDR3 bases are TGTGCCAGCTCACCAGACGACGGGGGACAGGGTGTCCGAGCTTTCTTT. Together with reference TRBV18 and TRBJ1-1, the CDR3 gives the full variable domain: NAGVMQNPRHLVRRRGQEARLRCSPMKGHSHVYWYRQLPEEGLKFMVYLQKENIIDESGMPKERFSAEFPKEGPSILRIQQVVRGDSAAYFCASSPDDGGQGVRAFFGQGTRLTVV.

This clonotype was recorded at least ten times. V is TRBV9 and J is TRBJ1-1, with a weak D call TRBD1 (6 bases). The CDR3 sequence is 14 residues long. Trimming cost V 0 bases and J 3 bases, with 9 bases left between them. Germline V lookup: CDR1 SGDLS, CDR2 YYNGEE. CDR3 amino acids: CASSVGGGDTEAFF. The CDR3 DNA sequence: TGTGCCAGCAGCGTAGGAGGGGGGGACACTGAAGCTTTCTTT.

This clonotype was counted at least ten times. The chain joins TRBV20-1 to TRBJ1-5; no clear D. CDR1 is DFQATT and CDR2 is SNEGSKA in the germline V gene (reference sequence). The CDR3 covers 15 residues. V was clipped by 0 bases and J by 4 bases, with 13 bases between them. CDR3 bases: TGCAGTGCTAGAGAAGATACGGCGGTGAATCAGCCCCAGCATTTT. Translating gives CSAREDTAVNQPQHF.

This clonotype came up many times. V and J are TRBV4-1 and TRBJ1-3; D remains unclear. Per germline, CDR1 MGHRA and CDR2 YSYEKL. This CDR3 has 13 residues. Trimming left V 6 bases short and J 3 bases short, with 9 bases between. CDR3 sequence: CASRRTGGNTIYF. CDR3 sequence (DNA): TGCGCCAGCAGGAGGACGGGTGGAAACACCATATATTTT.

This clonotype was counted many times. CDR3 region: CASRDTGLGGYTF. Written as DNA, the CDR3 is TGTGCCAGCAGAGATACAGGGCTGGGTGGCTACACCTTC. The rearrangement joins TRBV12-3 or TRBV12-4 to TRBJ1-2; the D gene is possibly TRBD1 (6 bases). V lost 6 bases, J lost 7 bases, and 15 bases lay in between. The CDR3 is 13 amino acids.

In this sample, this clonotype turned up many times. This sequence joins TRBV9 and TRBJ1-1, with D tentatively TRBD1 (5 bases). V was cut by 3 bases and J by 4 bases, with 16 bases left in between. Germline CDR1 is SGDLS and CDR2 is YYNGEE. This CDR3 has 15 residues. DNA for the CDR3: TGTGCCAGCAGCGGGGGGGGACCGCTAGCCACTGAAGCTTTCTTT. It translates to CASSGGGPLATEAFF. The full variable domain, completed using reference TRBV9 and TRBJ1-1, is DSGVTQTPKHLITATGQRVTLRCSPRSGDLSVYWYQQSLDQGLQFLIQYYNGEERAKGNILERFSAQQFPDLHSELNLSSLELGDSALYFCASSGGGPLATEAFFGQGTRLTVV.

This clonotype showed up many times. CDR3 amino acids: CASRGGGIGYEQYF. As DNA, the CDR3 is TGTGCCAGCAGGGGGGGCGGAATTGGTTACGAGCAGTACTTC. V usage is TRBV12-3 or TRBV12-4 and J usage is TRBJ2-7; D may correspond to TRBD1 or TRBD2 (6 bases each). Trimming left V 6 bases short and J 4 bases short, with 16 bases between. There are 14 residues in the CDR3.

This clonotype appeared many times. J is TRBJ1-1 and V is TRBV18, with D uncertain. V was trimmed by 9 bases and J by 1 base, leaving 15 bases between them. Germline V gene sequence: CDR1 KGHSH, CDR2 LQKENI. The CDR3 loop spans 14 amino acids. CDR3 in amino acids: CASLVNAGNTEAFF. The DNA of the CDR3 is TGTGCCAGTCTCGTTAACGCGGGGAACACTGAAGCTTTCTTT. Looking up the rest from reference TRBV18 and TRBJ1-1 gives the full variable domain: NAGVMQNPRHLVRRRGQEARLRCSPMKGHSHVYWYRQLPEEGLKFMVYLQKENIIDESGMPKERFSAEFPKEGPSILRIQQVVRGDSAAYFCASLVNAGNTEAFFGQGTRLTVV.

This clonotype was counted a few times. The chain employs TRBV12-3 or TRBV12-4 and TRBJ1-2; tentative D call: TRBD1 (6 bases). This CDR3 comprises 16 residues. V lost 7 bases, J lost 0 bases, and 18 bases lay in between. The CDR3 DNA reads TGTGCCAGCACCTCGACCTCGACAGGCGCTAACTATGGCTACACCTTC. Protein: CASTSTSTGANYGYTF.

This clonotype appeared many times. DNA of the CDR3: TGCAGTGCTAGAGACGCCGAGGGACAGGGTTTGGAGACCCAGTACTTC. It codes for CSARDAEGQGLETQYF. The V gene is TRBV20-1, the J gene TRBJ2-5, with TRBD1 matching 9 bases. V was clipped by 0 bases and J by 5 bases; unmatched bases: 10. The CDR3 is 16 amino acids. CDR1 is DFQATT and CDR2 is SNEGSKA in the germline V gene (reference sequence).

This clonotype has at least ten counts. CDR3 loop: CASRTGGRYGYTF. DNA for the CDR3: TGTGCCAGCAGGACGGGGGGAAGATATGGCTACACCTTC. V is TRBV7-2 and J is TRBJ1-2; D possibly corresponds to TRBD1 (5 bases). The V gene lost 6 bases and the J gene lost 5 bases, with 13 bases spanning the gap. The length of the CDR3 is 13 residues. Per germline, CDR1 SGHTA and CDR2 FQGNSA.

This clonotype was observed at least ten times. This chain connects TRBV27 to TRBJ2-7, with 7 bases aligning to TRBD2. The V segment lost 6 bases and the J segment 9 bases; nucleotides outside the gene matches: 17. This CDR3 is built from 15 residues. Germline V gene sequence: CDR1 MNHEY, CDR2 SMNVEV (reference sequence). The CDR3 region has the DNA TGTGCCAGCAGCATCGGGCTAGCGGCCCCGTCTGGGCAGTACTTC. Translated: CASSIGLAAPSGQYF.

This clonotype was seen ten or more times. The chain couples TRBV12-3 or TRBV12-4 to TRBJ2-7, with TRBD1 matching 8 bases. The J segment lost 5 bases and the V segment lost 8 bases, leaving 5 bases of the junction unmatched. The CDR3 spans 12 residues. The CDR3 nucleotides are TGTGCCAGCGGGACAGGAGCTCACGAGCAGTACTTC. This translates into CASGTGAHEQYF.

This clonotype has more than one count but fewer than ten. The chain carries TRBV28 and TRBJ2-7; a possible D gene is TRBD2 (5 bases). Germline V gene lookup returns CDR1 MDHEN and CDR2 SYDVKM. The V and J ends lost 6 bases and 2 bases respectively, with 14 bases between them. This CDR3 is 14 amino acids long. CDR3 DNA: TGTGCCAGCAGCCCGGAGGCCCCCCCCTACGAGCAGTACTTC. The encoded protein is CASSPEAPPYEQYF.

At least ten counts were recorded for this clonotype. The chain employs TRBV15 and TRBJ1-6, with D perhaps TRBD1 (5 bases). V dropped 0 bases and J dropped 9 bases, with 15 bases sitting between them. CDR1 is LNHNV, CDR2 YYDKDF, per germline (reference sequence). There are 16 residues in the CDR3. As DNA, the CDR3 is TGTGCCACCAGCAGAGATCGTGGGGCCTCGGGTTCACCCCTCCACTTT. It specifies CATSRDRGASGSPLHF.

The sample holds many counts of this clonotype. The chain employs TRBV19 and TRBJ2-7; 9 bases align to TRBD2. Germline V lookup: CDR1 LNHDA, CDR2 SQIVND (reference sequence). The V and J ends lost 7 bases and 3 bases, in that order; junction bases with no gene match: 7. The CDR3 spans 14 residues. The DNA of the CDR3 is TGTGCCAGTACCGTGACTAGCGGTGGCTACGAGCAGTACTTC. Its translation: CASTVTSGGYEQYF.

This clonotype appeared many times. The chain uses TRBV7-2 and TRBJ2-7; D ambiguous. The CDR3 covers 14 residues. V shed 3 bases and J shed 4 bases, with 13 bases lying between them. Germline V gene data show CDR1 as SGHTA and CDR2 as FQGNSA. CDR3: CASSFGLQIYEQYF. The CDR3 DNA sequence: TGTGCCAGCAGCTTCGGGCTACAGATTTACGAGCAGTACTTC.

This chain connects TRBV6-5 to TRBJ2-7; 10 bases line up with TRBD1. Per germline, CDR1 MNHEY and CDR2 SVGAGI. The CDR3 consists of 17 residues. V shed 2 bases, J shed 4 bases, and the junction held 11 bases outside the gene matches. The CDR3 sequence is CASSYHTWDRGLYEQYF. The CDR3 DNA is TGTGCCAGCAGTTACCACACCTGGGACAGGGGATTGTACGAGCAGTACTTC.

This chain uses TRBV6-2 or TRBV6-3 with TRBJ2-5; TRBD2 aligns across 10 bases. There are 16 residues in the CDR3. With V trimmed by 6 bases and J by 1 base, 8 bases remained unmatched. The germline V gene encodes CDR1 MNHEY and CDR2 SVGEGT. CDR3 coding DNA: TGTGCCAGCAGCTCCCTGACTAGCGGGCTCCAAGAGACCCAGTACTTC. Its translation is CASSSLTSGLQETQYF.

The CDR3 loop reads CASSDLRWGEQFF. The DNA of the CDR3 is TGTGCCAGCAGTGATCTGAGGTGGGGTGAGCAGTTCTTC. The chain links TRBV6-1 to TRBJ2-1; D remains unclear. Germline CDR1 and CDR2: MNHNS and SASEGT. Trimming shortened V by 3 bases and J by 9 bases, and 12 bases separated the two germline ends. The CDR3 is 13 residues long.

Ten or more counts support this clonotype. The chain couples TRBV6-1 to TRBJ1-1, with unresolved D. Germline CDR1 and CDR2: MNHNS and SASEGT. Trimming shortened V by 6 bases and J by 1 base, and 18 bases separated the two germline ends. CDR3 length: 16 amino acids. In DNA, the CDR3 is TGTGCCAGCAGGAAGGGCGCCCAAGGGAGGAACACTGAAGCTTTCTTT. Translated, it gives CASRKGAQGRNTEAFF.

The gene calls are TRBV2 and TRBJ1-5, with D maybe TRBD1 (5 bases). The ends were cut back, 4 bases at V and 7 bases at J, with 17 bases in the middle. The CDR3 has 15 residues. Germline V gene sequence: CDR1 SNHLY, CDR2 FYNNEI. This CDR3 reads CASSAPGTPDQPQHF. The CDR3 DNA is TGTGCCAGCAGTGCCCCCGGGACGCCTGACCAGCCCCAGCATTTT.

This clonotype was seen at least ten times. The CDR3 DNA reads as TGTGCCAGCAGTTTAGGCCGGAGCGGGGCGGGGGAGCAGTACTTC. Translation: CASSLGRSGAGEQYF. The chain links TRBV12-3 or TRBV12-4 to TRBJ2-7, with TRBD2 matching 7 bases. V lost 1 base, J lost 7 bases, and 10 bases stayed unmatched. The CDR3 is 15 amino acids.

The chain employs TRBV7-2 and TRBJ2-7, with D perhaps TRBD2 (6 bases). V dropped 5 bases and J dropped 0 bases, with 11 bases sitting between them. Germline assignment: CDR1 SGHTA and CDR2 FQGNSA. CDR3 size: 14 residues. In DNA form, the CDR3 reads TGTGCCAGCAGCCCCTCGGACTACTCCTACGAGCAGTACTTC. Amino acids: CASSPSDYSYEQYF. Full variable domain (missing parts from reference TRBV7-2 and TRBJ2-7): GAGVSQSPSNKVTEKGKDVELRCDPISGHTALYWYRQSLGQGLEFLIYFQGNSAPDKSGLPSDRFSAERTGGSVSTLTIQRTQQEDSAVYLCASSPSDYSYEQYFGPGTRLTVT.

This clonotype was detected ten times or more. The chain links TRBV7-9 to TRBJ1-1; a weak D match, TRBD1 (6 bases). Germline V gene data show CDR1 as SEHNR and CDR2 as FQNEAQ (reference sequence). The CDR3 covers 14 residues. Trimming removed 1 base at V and 7 bases at J, with 13 bases between. The CDR3 DNA sequence: TGTGCCAGCAGCTTAGGTTGGGGGCTTGGTGAAGCTTTCTTT. Translating gives CASSLGWGLGEAFF.